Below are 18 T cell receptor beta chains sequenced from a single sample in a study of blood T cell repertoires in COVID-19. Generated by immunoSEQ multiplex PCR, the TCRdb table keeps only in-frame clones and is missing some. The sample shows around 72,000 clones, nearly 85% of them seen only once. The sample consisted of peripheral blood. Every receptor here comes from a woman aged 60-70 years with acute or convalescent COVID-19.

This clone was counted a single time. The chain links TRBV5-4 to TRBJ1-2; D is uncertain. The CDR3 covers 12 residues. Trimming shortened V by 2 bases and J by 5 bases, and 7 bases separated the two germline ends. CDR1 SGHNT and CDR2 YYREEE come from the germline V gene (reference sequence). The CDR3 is CASSFNGYGYTF. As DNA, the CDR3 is TGTGCCAGCAGCTTTAACGGTTATGGCTACACCTTC. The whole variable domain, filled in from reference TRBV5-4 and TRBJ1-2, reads ETGVTQSPTHLIKTRGQQVTLRCSSQSGHNTVSWYQQALGQGPQFIFQYYREEENGRGNFPPRFSGLQFPNYSSELNVNALELDDSALYLCASSFNGYGYTFGSGTRLTVV.

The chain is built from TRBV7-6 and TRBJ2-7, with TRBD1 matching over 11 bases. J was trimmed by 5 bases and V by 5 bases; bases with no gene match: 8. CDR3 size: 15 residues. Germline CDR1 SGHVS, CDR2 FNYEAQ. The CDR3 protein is CASSPGQGGTHEQYF. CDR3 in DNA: TGTGCCAGCAGCCCGGGACAGGGGGGCACCCACGAGCAGTACTTC.

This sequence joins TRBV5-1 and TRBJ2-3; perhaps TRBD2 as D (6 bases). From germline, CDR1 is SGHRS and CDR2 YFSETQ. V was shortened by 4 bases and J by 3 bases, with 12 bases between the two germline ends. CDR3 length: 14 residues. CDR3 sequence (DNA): TGCGCCAGCAGCCCGGGACTTAAGACAGATACGCAGTATTTT. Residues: CASSPGLKTDTQYF. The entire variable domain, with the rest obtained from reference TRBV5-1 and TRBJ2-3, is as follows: KAGVTQTPRYLIKTRGQQVTLSCSPISGHRSVSWYQQTPGQGLQFLFEYFSETQRNKGNFPGRFSGRQFSNSRSEMNVSTLELGDSALYLCASSPGLKTDTQYFGPGTRLTVL.

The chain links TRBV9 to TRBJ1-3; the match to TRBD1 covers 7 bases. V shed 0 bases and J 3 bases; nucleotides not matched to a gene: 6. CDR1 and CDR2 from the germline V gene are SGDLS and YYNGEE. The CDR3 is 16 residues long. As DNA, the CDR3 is TGTGCCAGCAGCGTAGCTGAGGGGGCTCGTGGAAACACCATATATTTT. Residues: CASSVAEGARGNTIYF.

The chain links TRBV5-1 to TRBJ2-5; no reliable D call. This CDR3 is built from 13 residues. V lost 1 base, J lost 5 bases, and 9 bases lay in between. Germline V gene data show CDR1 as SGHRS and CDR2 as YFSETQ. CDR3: CASSLPGMETQYF. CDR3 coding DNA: TGCGCCAGCAGCTTGCCGGGTATGGAGACCCAGTACTTC.

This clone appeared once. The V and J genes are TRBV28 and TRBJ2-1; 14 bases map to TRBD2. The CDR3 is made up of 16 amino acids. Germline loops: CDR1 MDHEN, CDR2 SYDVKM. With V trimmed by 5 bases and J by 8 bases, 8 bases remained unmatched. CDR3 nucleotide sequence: TGTGCCAGCAGTCGACTAGCGGGGGGGCTTGGAGATGAGCAGTTCTTC. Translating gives CASSRLAGGLGDEQFF.

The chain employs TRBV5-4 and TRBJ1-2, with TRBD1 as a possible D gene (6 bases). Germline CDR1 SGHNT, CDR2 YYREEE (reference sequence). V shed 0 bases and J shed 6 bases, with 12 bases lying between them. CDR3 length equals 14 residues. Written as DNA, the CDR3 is TGTGCCAGCAGCTTGGTAGGCAGGGGAGATGGCTACACCTTC. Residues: CASSLVGRGDGYTF.

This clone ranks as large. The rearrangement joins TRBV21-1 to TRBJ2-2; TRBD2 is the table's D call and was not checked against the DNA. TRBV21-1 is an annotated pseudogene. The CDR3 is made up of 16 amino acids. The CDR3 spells CASSKVLVLNTGELFF. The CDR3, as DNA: TGTGCCAGCAGCAAGGTTCTAGTCCTGAACACCGGGGAGCTGTTTTTT.

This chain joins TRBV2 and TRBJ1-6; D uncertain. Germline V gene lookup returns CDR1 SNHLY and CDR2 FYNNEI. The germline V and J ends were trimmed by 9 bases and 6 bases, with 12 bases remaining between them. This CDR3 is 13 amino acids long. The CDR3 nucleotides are TGTGCCAGTTCGGGAGGGATTAATTCACCCCTCCACTTT. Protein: CASSGGINSPLHF.

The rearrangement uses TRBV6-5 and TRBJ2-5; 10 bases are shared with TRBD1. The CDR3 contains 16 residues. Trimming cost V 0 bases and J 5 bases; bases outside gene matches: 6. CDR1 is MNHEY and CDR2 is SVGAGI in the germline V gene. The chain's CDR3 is CASSYSSTGGMETQYF. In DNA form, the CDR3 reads TGTGCCAGCAGTTACTCTTCGACAGGGGGCATGGAGACCCAGTACTTC.

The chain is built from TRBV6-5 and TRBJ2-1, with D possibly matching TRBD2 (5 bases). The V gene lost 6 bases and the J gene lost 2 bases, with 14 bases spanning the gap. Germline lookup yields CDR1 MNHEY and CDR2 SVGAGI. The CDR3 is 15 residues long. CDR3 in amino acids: CASSVSVAAYNEQFF. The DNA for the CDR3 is TGTGCCAGCAGCGTTAGCGTCGCGGCCTACAATGAGCAGTTCTTC.

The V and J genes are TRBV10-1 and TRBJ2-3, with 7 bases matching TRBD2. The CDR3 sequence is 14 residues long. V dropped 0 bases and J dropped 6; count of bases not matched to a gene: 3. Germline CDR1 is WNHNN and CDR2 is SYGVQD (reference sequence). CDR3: CASSESGRADTQYF. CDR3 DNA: TGCGCCAGCAGTGAGTCGGGGAGGGCCGATACGCAGTATTTT.

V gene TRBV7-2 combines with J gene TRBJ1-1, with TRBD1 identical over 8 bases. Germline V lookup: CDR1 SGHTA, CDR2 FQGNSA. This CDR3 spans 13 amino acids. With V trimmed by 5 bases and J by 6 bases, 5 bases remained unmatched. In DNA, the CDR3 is TGTGCCAGCAGCCTCAAACAGGGGGCTGAAGCTTTCTTT. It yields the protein CASSLKQGAEAFF.

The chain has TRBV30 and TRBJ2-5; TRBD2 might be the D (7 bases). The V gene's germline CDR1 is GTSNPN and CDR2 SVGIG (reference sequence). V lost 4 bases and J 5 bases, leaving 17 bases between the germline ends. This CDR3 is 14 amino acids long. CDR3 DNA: TGTGCCTGGAACACGCGGGGGCGGGGGGAGACCCAGTACTTC. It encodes CAWNTRGRGETQYF.

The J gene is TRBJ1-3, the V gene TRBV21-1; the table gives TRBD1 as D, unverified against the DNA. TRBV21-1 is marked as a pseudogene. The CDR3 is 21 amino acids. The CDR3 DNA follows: TGTGCCAGCAGCCCCCGGGACAGCCTCACCCCACGGCCAATCTCTGGAAACACCATATATTTT. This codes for CASSPRDSLTPRPISGNTIYF.

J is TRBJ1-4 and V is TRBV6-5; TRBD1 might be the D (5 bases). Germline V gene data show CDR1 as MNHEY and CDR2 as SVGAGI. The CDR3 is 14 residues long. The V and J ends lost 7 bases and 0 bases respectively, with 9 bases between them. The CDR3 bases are TGTGCCAGCAACCCGGGGGCAACTAATGAAAAACTGTTTTTT. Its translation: CASNPGATNEKLFF.

Written as DNA, the CDR3 is TGCGCCAGCAGCCAACCTGGACAGGCAAACACTGAAGCTTTCTTT. Translating it yields CASSQPGQANTEAFF. V and J are TRBV4-1 and TRBJ1-1; 7 positions agree with TRBD1. Germline V gene sequence: CDR1 MGHRA, CDR2 YSYEKL. This CDR3 is built from 15 residues. J was trimmed by 2 bases and V by 2 bases; bases with no gene match: 5.

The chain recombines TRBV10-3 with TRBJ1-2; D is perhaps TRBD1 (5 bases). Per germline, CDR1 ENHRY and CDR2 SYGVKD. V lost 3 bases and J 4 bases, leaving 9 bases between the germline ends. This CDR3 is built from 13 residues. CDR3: CAISDIDSYGYTF. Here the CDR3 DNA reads TGTGCCATCAGTGATATAGACAGCTATGGCTACACCTTC.